This T cell receptor (beta chain) was recorded in a study of CD8 T cells in Susac syndrome. Across the whole study: Patients with Susac syndrome were therapy-naive, treated with corticosteroids, or treated with intravenous immunoglobulin alone when blood was collected. Findings of the study overall: The authors acknowledged that the study's TCR sequencing and HLA analysis involved relatively few individuals.

For this clonotype: Its antigen remains unknown.

Random hexamers were used to reverse transcribe roughly 0.45 to 1 ug of RNA. TCRdb reprocessed the immunoSEQ multiplex PCR reads via MiXCR and lists one record per CDR3 protein. The sample lists 55,000 to 80,000 distinct CDR3 sequences; 93% were seen once. Germline-derived CDR1 and CDR2 are DFQATT and SNEGSKA (reference sequence). The CDR3 totals 11 residues. V lost 3 bases and J lost 4, with 6 bases in between. The source of this sequence is a human donor with Susac syndrome. J is TRBJ1-1 and V is TRBV20-1; no firm D call. Sequencing was performed on CD4+ T cells from PBMCs. The CDR3 region has the DNA TGCAGTGCTAGGTTTGCCACTGAAGCTTTCTTT. Encoded protein: CSARFATEAFF.